This TCR beta chain is drawn from a study of graft-versus-host responses after intestinal transplantation. Study overall: Isolated intestinal, liver-intestinal, or multivisceral transplants were what recipients had. Every recipient had anti-thymocyte globulin induction and around three years of tacrolimus plus steroids.

Clones were sequenced by immunoSEQ multiplex PCR, and TCRdb holds only the in-frame ones, with some missing. The table includes more than 100,000 clones, approximately 93% detected once. CDR3 length: 13 amino acids. V lost 5 bases and J 8 bases, leaving 15 bases between the germline ends. Germline V lookup: CDR1 SGHVS, CDR2 FNYEAQ. Turning to this clone: No antigen is known for it.

The receptor was derived from a human donor who received an intestinal transplant. Specimen: unstimulated CD8+ T cells sorted from spleen or lymph node cells, collected before intestinal transplant. The chain employs TRBV7-6 and TRBJ1-1; no firm D call. The CDR3, as DNA: TGTGCCAGCAGCCCGTTGGTGGGCAGAGAAGCTTTCTTT. Protein sequence: CASSPLVGREAFF.